This T cell receptor (beta chain) stems from a study of shared clonotypes between healthy human individuals. At the level of the study: CD8 memory received one plate per donor, CD8 naive two, CD4 memory three and CD4 naive three.

CDR1 is MNHNY, CDR2 SVGAGI, per germline (reference sequence). V was shortened by 0 bases and J by 9 bases, with 12 bases between the two germline ends. This CDR3 contains 15 residues. The authors ran the assay at deep level. Generated by immunoSEQ multiplex PCR, the TCRdb table keeps only in-frame clones and is missing some. The sample holds 2 million to 2.5 million clones; around 95% are singletons and the top ten take 0.13%. The sequence came from a man aged 18 to 29 in good health. V is TRBV6-6 and J is TRBJ1-6; no clear D. The sample taken for sequencing was naive CD4+ T cells sorted from blood. The subset here: CD45RA+ positively selected. The CDR3 sequence: CASSYSQGLTSPLHF. CDR3 DNA sequence: TGTGCCAGCAGTTACTCCCAAGGTCTGACTTCACCCCTCCACTTT.